One and the same sample provided the 24 T cell receptor beta chains below, sequenced in a study of blood T cell repertoires in COVID-19. TCRdb keeps only in-frame clones here, not all; method: immunoSEQ multiplex PCR. The sample includes under 300,000 clones, roughly 85% seen only once; the top ten take 3%. The sequencing sample was made of peripheral blood. These receptors came from a young woman with active or convalescent COVID-19.

The chain is built from TRBV7-2 and TRBJ1-1; D is perhaps TRBD1 (5 bases). This CDR3 contains 13 residues. Germline values: CDR1 SGHTA, CDR2 FQGNSA. The germline V and J ends were trimmed by 2 bases and 6 bases, with 10 bases remaining between them. The CDR3 region has the DNA TGTGCCAGCAGCTTACGGGGGTTGGCTGAAGCTTTCTTT. This codes for CASSLRGLAEAFF.

V is TRBV5-6 and J is TRBJ2-7; 7 bases line up with TRBD1. Germline trimming cut 7 bases from V and 2 bases from J; bases unmatched to any gene: 9. Germline V gene data show CDR1 as SGHDT and CDR2 as YYEEEE. This CDR3 has 14 residues. CDR3 protein: CASGKGASAYEQYF. In nucleotides, the CDR3 is TGTGCCAGCGGGAAGGGGGCATCCGCCTACGAGCAGTACTTC.

V usage is TRBV7-8 and J usage is TRBJ1-6; D perhaps matches TRBD1 (6 bases). V dropped 2 bases and J dropped 7 bases, with 18 bases sitting between them. The germline V gene has CDR1 SGHVS and CDR2 FQNEAQ. The CDR3 sequence is 17 residues long. The CDR3 is CASSLRGRGLGNSPLHF. CDR3 coding DNA: TGTGCCAGCAGCTTAAGGGGCAGGGGCCTGGGGAATTCACCCCTCCACTTT.

This clone was observed once. The chain uses TRBV7-2 and TRBJ1-2; tentatively, D is TRBD1 (5 bases). The CDR3 sequence is 14 residues long. The germline V gene encodes CDR1 SGHTA and CDR2 FQGNSA. Trimming removed 1 base from V and 4 bases from J, with 10 bases in between. The CDR3 sequence is CASSLVEGIYGYTF. The CDR3 DNA sequence: TGTGCCAGCAGCTTAGTGGAGGGGATCTATGGCTACACCTTC. The full variable domain, completed using reference TRBV7-2 and TRBJ1-2, is GAGVSQSPSNKVTEKGKDVELRCDPISGHTALYWYRQSLGQGLEFLIYFQGNSAPDKSGLPSDRFSAERTGGSVSTLTIQRTQQEDSAVYLCASSLVEGIYGYTFGSGTRLTVV.

The rearrangement joins TRBV10-3 to TRBJ2-3; D is possibly TRBD2 (6 bases). Germline loops: CDR1 ENHRY, CDR2 SYGVKD. Trimming stripped 7 bases from V and 4 bases from J, with 15 bases between. This CDR3 comprises 14 residues. The CDR3 DNA follows: TGTGCCATCAAGGCGGGGAATAATGCAGATACGCAGTATTTT. Translating it yields CAIKAGNNADTQYF.

This chain uses TRBV13 with TRBJ2-1, with TRBD1 identical over 7 bases. V dropped 4 bases and J dropped 7; count of bases not matched to a gene: 13. The germline V gene encodes CDR1 PRHDT and CDR2 FYEKMQ (reference sequence). CDR3 size: 16 residues. The CDR3 here is CASSSPPGQVWNEQFF. The DNA of the CDR3 is TGTGCCAGCAGCTCTCCCCCCGGACAGGTGTGGAATGAGCAGTTCTTC.

In its sample, this clone was seen once. The CDR3 nucleotides read TGCGCCAGCAGCTTGGATGGGGGGACCACCTACGAGCAGTACTTC. Residues: CASSLDGGTTYEQYF. V gene TRBV5-1 combines with J gene TRBJ2-7; D might be TRBD2 (6 bases). V gave up 0 bases and J gave up 2 bases, with 12 bases separating them. CDR3 length: 15 amino acids. Germline assignment: CDR1 SGHRS and CDR2 YFSETQ.

This clone has more than one count but fewer than ten. CDR3 loop: CASSELRDGYTF. The CDR3 DNA reads as TGTGCCAGCAGTGAACTCCGGGATGGCTACACCTTC. This sequence joins TRBV2 and TRBJ1-2; no clear D. Germline V gene lookup returns CDR1 SNHLY and CDR2 FYNNEI. This CDR3 contains 12 residues. Trimming took 2 bases from V and 6 from J, leaving 7 bases between them. The whole variable domain, filled in from reference TRBV2 and TRBJ1-2, reads EPEVTQTPSHQVTQMGQEVILRCVPISNHLYFYWYRQILGQKVEFLVSFYNNEISEKSEIFDDQFSVERPDGSNFTLKIRSTKLEDSAMYFCASSELRDGYTFGSGTRLTVV.

This chain joins TRBV28 and TRBJ1-5; D is unclear. There are 12 residues in the CDR3. Germline CDR1 reads MDHEN; CDR2 reads SYDVKM. V lost 8 bases and J 6 bases, leaving 11 bases between the germline ends. The CDR3 sequence is CASEEEGQPQHF. The CDR3 nucleotides are TGTGCCAGCGAGGAGGAGGGTCAGCCCCAGCATTTT.

V is TRBV5-4 and J is TRBJ2-7; 8 nucleotides line up with TRBD1. CDR1 and CDR2 (germline): SGHNT, YYREEE (reference sequence). The V gene end was trimmed by 1 base and the J gene end by 6 bases; junction bases not matched to a gene: 6. The CDR3 loop spans 14 amino acids. CDR3 bases: TGTGCCAGCAGCTTGCAGGGGGCGTCCGGCGAGCAGTACTTC. Protein product: CASSLQGASGEQYF.

Remarks on this clone: Other DNA sequences in the sample encode the same CDR3. V is TRBV30 and J is TRBJ1-5; a possible D gene is TRBD1 (6 bases). There are 15 residues in the CDR3. V was clipped by 0 bases and J by 0 bases, with 9 bases between them. The germline V gene has CDR1 GTSNPN and CDR2 SVGIG (reference sequence). The CDR3, as DNA: TGTGCCTGGAGTGTACGCAGGGGTAGCAATCAGCCCCAGCATTTT. Translated: CAWSVRRGSNQPQHF.

The V and J genes are TRBV19 and TRBJ2-2; TRBD2 matches 8 bases. Per the germline V gene, CDR1 is LNHDA and CDR2 is SQIVND (reference sequence). CDR3 length: 16 residues. After removal of 11 bases from V and 1 base from J, the junction contained 12 bases not matched to a gene. The CDR3 loop is CASSGRAGLNTGELFF. The CDR3 nucleotides read TGTGCCTCCTCCGGGAGGGCGGGCCTGAACACCGGGGAGCTGTTTTTT.

This clone was detected once. This chain links TRBV20-1 with TRBJ1-2; possible D gene TRBD1, 6 bases. The V end lost 3 bases, the J end lost 7 bases, and 15 bases lay between the germline ends. The CDR3 has 13 amino acids. Germline V CDR1 and CDR2: DFQATT, SNEGSKA (reference sequence). The CDR3 reads CSASIQGLIGYTF. CDR3 DNA: TGCAGTGCTAGTATTCAGGGGCTGATTGGCTACACCTTC.

The V and J genes are TRBV3-1 (or the pseudogene TRBV3-2) and TRBJ1-2, with a possible D match to TRBD1 (6 bases). Looked up from germline, CDR1 is LGHDT and CDR2 is YNNKEL (reference sequence). The germline V and J ends were trimmed by 1 base and 2 bases, with 11 bases remaining between them. This CDR3 region has 15 residues. The CDR3 here is CASSQAGRGNYGYTF. In DNA form, the CDR3 reads TGTGCCAGCAGCCAAGCTGGCAGGGGAAACTATGGCTACACCTTC.

The V call is TRBV6-5, the J call TRBJ1-2; 7 bases are a match to TRBD1. The V and J ends lost 7 bases and 5 bases, in that order; junction bases with no gene match: 7. CDR3 length: 13 amino acids. Germline V gene sequence: CDR1 MNHEY, CDR2 SVGAGI. For the CDR3, the DNA is TGTGCCAGCACTCCCGGGACAGTTTATGGCTACACCTTC. Translated, it gives CASTPGTVYGYTF.

As concerns this clone: The junction differs from germline at one of its ends, possibly a read error. This chain connects TRBV7-9 to TRBJ2-1; 8 bases line up with TRBD1. This CDR3 has 15 residues. The germline V gene encodes CDR1 SEHNR and CDR2 FQNEAQ (reference sequence). The chain's CDR3 is CASSLDRGSHNEQFF. CDR3 DNA sequence: TGTGCCAGCAGCCTTGACAGGGGCTCCCACAATGAGCAGTTCTTC.

The genes are TRBV3-1 (or the pseudogene TRBV3-2) and TRBJ2-2; 13 bases map to TRBD2. The J segment lost 2 bases and the V segment lost 4 bases, leaving 13 bases of the junction unmatched. CDR1 LGHDT and CDR2 YNNKEL come from the germline V gene (reference sequence). The length of the CDR3 is 20 residues. The CDR3 is CASSRRLAGGRFGNTGELFF. CDR3 sequence (DNA): TGTGCCAGCAGCCGCCGACTAGCGGGGGGCCGATTTGGTAACACCGGGGAGCTGTTTTTT.

V gene TRBV5-1 combines with J gene TRBJ2-3; weak D call: TRBD1 (6 bases). The CDR3 runs to 15 residues. V was shortened by 0 bases and J by 4 bases, with 12 bases between the two germline ends. Germline V gene data show CDR1 as SGHRS and CDR2 as YFSETQ. CDR3 nucleotide sequence: TGCGCCAGCAGCTTGGCGGGCCAGGGGCCAGATACGCAGTATTTT. This encodes CASSLAGQGPDTQYF.

This clone was recorded once. V gene TRBV19 combines with J gene TRBJ1-2; D is perhaps TRBD1 (6 bases). This CDR3 is 13 amino acids long. V shed 9 bases and J shed 0 bases, with 11 bases lying between them. CDR1 and CDR2 (germline): LNHDA, SQIVND (reference sequence). The CDR3 DNA sequence: TGTGCCAGCAGGACAGCGACTAACTATGGCTACACCTTC. Protein: CASRTATNYGYTF.

This rearrangement joins TRBV19 to TRBJ2-3; no firm D call. The CDR3 is made up of 12 amino acids. V shed 6 bases and J shed 0 bases, with 4 bases lying between them. Germline-derived CDR1 and CDR2 are LNHDA and SQIVND (reference sequence). CDR3 protein: CASRYSTDTQYF. Here the CDR3 DNA reads TGTGCCAGTAGGTATAGCACAGATACGCAGTATTTT.

J is TRBJ2-1 and V is TRBV6-5; D is perhaps TRBD2 (5 bases). Germline CDR1 and CDR2: MNHEY and SVGAGI. Trimming took 8 bases from V and 6 from J, leaving 14 bases between them. The CDR3 totals 13 residues. The DNA for the CDR3 is TGTGCCAGCCGGACGCCTGCGGGCAATGAGCAGTTCTTC. Translation: CASRTPAGNEQFF.

This chain links TRBV18 with TRBJ2-5, with 7 positions matching TRBD1. V lost 3 bases to trimming and J lost 4 bases; unmatched junction nucleotides: 8. Germline assignment: CDR1 KGHSH and CDR2 LQKENI. The CDR3 extends over 15 amino acids. CDR3 sequence reads: CASSPLKGALETQYF. DNA of the CDR3: TGTGCCAGCTCACCCCTCAAGGGGGCCCTAGAGACCCAGTACTTC.

The chain employs TRBV18 and TRBJ1-4; TRBD1 might be the D (5 bases). This CDR3 spans 14 amino acids. Per germline, CDR1 KGHSH and CDR2 LQKENI. Trimming took 2 bases from V and 8 from J, leaving 12 bases between them. CDR3 region: CASSPGTLGEKLFF. The CDR3 DNA sequence: TGTGCCAGCTCACCAGGGACTCTGGGCGAAAAACTGTTTTTT.

The chain is built from TRBV19 and TRBJ2-2; 9 nucleotides agree with TRBD1. Trimming took 9 bases from V and 2 from J; bases not matched to a gene: 10. The CDR3 runs 16 residues. CDR1 and CDR2 from the germline V gene are LNHDA and SQIVND (reference sequence). CDR3: CASAQQGALNTGELFF. The CDR3 DNA sequence: TGTGCCAGCGCACAACAGGGGGCGCTTAACACCGGGGAGCTGTTTTTT.